This passage covers 5 T cell receptor beta chains from one sample sequenced in a study of neurological immune-mediated disorders. From the 5' RACE reads, TCRdb called clonotypes with MiXCR, one entry per CDR3 protein. The sample consists of more than 50,000 distinct CDR3 sequences, over 3.5% of them appearing once. The sequenced material came from PBMCs. These receptors all come from a woman aged 45-65 years with multiple sclerosis.

This clonotype was seen at least ten times. The chain links TRBV24-1 to TRBJ2-3; 10 nucleotides agree with TRBD2. The CDR3 contains 15 residues. The trim removed 8 bases at V and 5 bases at J, leaving 9 bases unmatched. Germline CDR1 reads KGHDR; CDR2 reads SFDVKD. The CDR3 sequence: CATNLGAGGQDTQYF. In nucleotides, the CDR3 is TGTGCCACCAATCTTGGAGCGGGAGGGCAAGATACGCAGTATTTT.

This clonotype was picked up many times. The chain's CDR3 is CSASARDQETQYF. The CDR3 DNA follows: TGCAGTGCTAGCGCGCGGGACCAAGAGACCCAGTACTTC. This sequence joins TRBV20-1 and TRBJ2-5, with D possibly matching TRBD2 (5 bases). The CDR3 consists of 13 residues. Germline CDR1 and CDR2: DFQATT and SNEGSKA (reference sequence). V lost 3 bases and J lost 0, with 8 bases in between.

This clonotype was recorded many times. The chain is built from TRBV5-1 and TRBJ1-2, with D tentatively TRBD1 (5 bases). Germline values: CDR1 SGHRS, CDR2 YFSETQ. This CDR3 comprises 17 residues. V was cut by 0 bases and J by 7 bases, with 22 bases left in between. The CDR3, as DNA: TGCGCCAGCAGCTTGGCGGTCGGGGCGCCCGAGGTGGGTGGCTACACCTTC. Residues: CASSLAVGAPEVGGYTF.

This clonotype was observed at least ten times. The chain combines TRBV7-2 with TRBJ1-1; 8 bases align to TRBD1. Looked up from germline, CDR1 is SGHTA and CDR2 is FQGNSA. There are 13 residues in the CDR3. The J segment lost 6 bases and the V segment lost 1 base, leaving 1 base of the junction unmatched. The CDR3 region is CASSLDRGAEAFF. The CDR3 coding sequence is TGTGCCAGCAGCTTAGACAGGGGGGCTGAAGCTTTCTTT.

Comment on this clonotype: As the CDR3 is not closed by the conserved phenylalanine or tryptophan, this likely results from a read error. The J gene is TRBJ2-1, the V gene TRBV20-1; D possibly corresponds to TRBD1 (6 bases). Trimming took 6 bases from V and 3 from J, leaving 15 bases between them. Germline CDR1 DFQATT, CDR2 SNEGSKA (reference sequence). CDR3 length: 14 amino acids. CDR3: CSARRGQLYNEQFN. In DNA, the CDR3 is TGCAGTGCCCGTAGGGGACAACTCTACAATGAGCAGTTCAAC.